The source of this T cell receptor (beta chain) is a study of technical replicates of blood from a handful of donors. Clones were sequenced by immunoSEQ multiplex PCR, and TCRdb holds only the in-frame ones, with some missing. Among around 77,000 clones, roughly 92% were seen once, and the ten largest hold 0.4% to 0.5%. This clonotype was obtained from a human donor in good health. Sequencing was carried out using T cells isolated from PBMCs.

CDR3 bases: TGTGCCTGGAGTGAGACAGAGCTGGGGCAGTACTTC. Its translation: CAWSETELGQYF. The chain has TRBV30 and TRBJ2-7; weak D call: TRBD1 (5 bases). CDR3 size: 12 residues. V shed 1 base and J shed 9 bases, with 13 bases lying between them. CDR1 and CDR2 from the germline V gene are GTSNPN and SVGIG (reference sequence).